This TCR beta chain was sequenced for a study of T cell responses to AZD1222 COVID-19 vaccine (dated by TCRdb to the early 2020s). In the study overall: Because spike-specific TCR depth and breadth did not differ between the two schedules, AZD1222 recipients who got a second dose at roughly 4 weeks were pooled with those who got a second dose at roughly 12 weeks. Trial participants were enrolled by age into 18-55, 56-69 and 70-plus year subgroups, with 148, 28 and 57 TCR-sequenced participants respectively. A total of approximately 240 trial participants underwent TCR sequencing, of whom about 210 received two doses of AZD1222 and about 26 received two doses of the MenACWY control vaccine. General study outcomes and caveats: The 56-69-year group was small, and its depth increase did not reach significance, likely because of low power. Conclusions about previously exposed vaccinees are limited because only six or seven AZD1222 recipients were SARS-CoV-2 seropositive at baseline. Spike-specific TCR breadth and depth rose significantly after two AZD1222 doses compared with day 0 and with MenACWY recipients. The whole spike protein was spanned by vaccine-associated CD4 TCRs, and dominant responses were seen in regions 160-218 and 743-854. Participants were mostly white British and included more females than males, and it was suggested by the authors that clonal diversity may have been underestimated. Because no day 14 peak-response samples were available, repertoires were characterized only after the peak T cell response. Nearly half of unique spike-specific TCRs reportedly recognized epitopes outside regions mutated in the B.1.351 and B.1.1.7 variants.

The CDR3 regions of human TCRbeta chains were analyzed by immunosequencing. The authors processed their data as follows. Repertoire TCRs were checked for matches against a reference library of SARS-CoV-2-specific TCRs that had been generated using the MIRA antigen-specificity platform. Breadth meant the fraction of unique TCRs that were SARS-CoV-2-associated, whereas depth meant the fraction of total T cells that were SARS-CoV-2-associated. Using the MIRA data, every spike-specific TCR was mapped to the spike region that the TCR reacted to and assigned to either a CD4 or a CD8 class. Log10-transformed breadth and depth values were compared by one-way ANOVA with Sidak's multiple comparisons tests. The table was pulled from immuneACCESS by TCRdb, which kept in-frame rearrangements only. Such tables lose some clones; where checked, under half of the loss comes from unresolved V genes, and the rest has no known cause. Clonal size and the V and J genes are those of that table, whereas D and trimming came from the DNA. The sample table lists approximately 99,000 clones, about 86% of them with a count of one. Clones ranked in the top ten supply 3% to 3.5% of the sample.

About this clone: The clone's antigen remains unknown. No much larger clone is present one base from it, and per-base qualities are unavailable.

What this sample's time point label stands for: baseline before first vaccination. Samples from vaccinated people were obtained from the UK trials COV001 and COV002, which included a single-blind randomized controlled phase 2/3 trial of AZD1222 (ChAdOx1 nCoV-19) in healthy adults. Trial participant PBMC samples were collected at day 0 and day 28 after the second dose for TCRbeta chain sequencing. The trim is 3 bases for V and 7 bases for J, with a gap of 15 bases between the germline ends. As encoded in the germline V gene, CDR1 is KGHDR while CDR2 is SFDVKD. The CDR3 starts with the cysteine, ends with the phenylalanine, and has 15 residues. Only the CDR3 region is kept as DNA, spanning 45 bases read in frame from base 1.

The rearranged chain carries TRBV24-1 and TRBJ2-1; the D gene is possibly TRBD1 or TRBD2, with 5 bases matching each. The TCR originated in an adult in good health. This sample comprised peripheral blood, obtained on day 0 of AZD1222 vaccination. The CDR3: CATSDPAGPGNEQFF. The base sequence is TGTGCCACCAGTGATCCGGCAGGGCCGGGGAATGAGCAGTTCTTC.